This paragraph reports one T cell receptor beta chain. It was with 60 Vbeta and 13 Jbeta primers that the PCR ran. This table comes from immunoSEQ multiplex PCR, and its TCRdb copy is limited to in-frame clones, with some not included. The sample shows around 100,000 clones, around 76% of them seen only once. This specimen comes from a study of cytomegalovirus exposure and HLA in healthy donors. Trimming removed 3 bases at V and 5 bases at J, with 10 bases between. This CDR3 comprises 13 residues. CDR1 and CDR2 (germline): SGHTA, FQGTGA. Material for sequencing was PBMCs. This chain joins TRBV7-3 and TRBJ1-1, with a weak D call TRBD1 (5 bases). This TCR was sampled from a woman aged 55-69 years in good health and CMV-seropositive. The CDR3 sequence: CASSLGGRTEAFF. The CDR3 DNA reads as TGTGCCAGCAGCTTGGGGGGAAGGACTGAAGCTTTCTTT.